This entry lists 5 T cell receptor beta chains sequenced from one sample in a study of CD8 T cells in ankylosing spondylitis. Points from the study as a whole: A TCR beta motif made of fewer than ten highly homologous variants seemed typical of ankylosing spondylitis blood.

No antigen has been assigned to these receptors. TCRdb ran MiXCR on the 5' RACE reads and lists one entry per CDR3 protein. The data contain some 700,000 distinct CDR3 sequences, under 20% of them singletons. Source material: blood, either unsorted or a sorted T cell fraction (not recorded which). These receptor sequences come from a male donor with ankylosing spondylitis.

This clonotype was seen only a few times. CDR3 coding DNA: TGCGCCAGCAGCTTGAAGAAGGGTGACGAGCAGTACTTC. Its translation: CASSLKKGDEQYF. The V and J genes are TRBV5-1 and TRBJ2-7; D not certain. The length of the CDR3 is 13 residues. V gave up 1 base and J gave up 5 bases, with 10 bases separating them. CDR1 is SGHRS, CDR2 YFSETQ, per germline.

This clonotype is a singleton in its sample. The chain joins TRBV12-3 or TRBV12-4 to TRBJ2-3; 7 bases map to TRBD1. Trimming removed 6 bases from V and 5 bases from J; junction bases left unmatched: 14. The CDR3 covers 16 residues. The CDR3 reads CASSTGVPAMEDTQYF. In DNA, the CDR3 is TGTGCCAGCAGCACAGGGGTTCCGGCAATGGAAGATACGCAGTATTTT.

This clonotype was seen more than once but under ten times. The V gene is TRBV10-2, the J gene TRBJ1-3, with D possibly TRBD1 on 5 matching bases. This CDR3 has 18 residues. V gave up 5 bases and J gave up 9 bases, with 29 bases separating them. Germline V gives CDR1 WSHSY, CDR2 SAAADI. This CDR3 is CASSLLGPGQATRGTIYF. The CDR3 DNA is TGCGCCAGCAGTTTACTAGGGCCCGGACAAGCCACGAGGGGCACCATATATTTT.

Only a few counts were recorded for this clonotype. This CDR3 is CAGGARDTEAFF. CDR3 in DNA: TGTGCCGGTGGGGCTCGGGACACTGAAGCTTTCTTT. This rearrangement joins TRBV10-3 to TRBJ1-1; D is possibly TRBD1 (5 bases). The V end lost 11 bases, the J end lost 3 bases, and 13 bases lay between the germline ends. This CDR3 is 12 amino acids long. Per the germline V gene, CDR1 is ENHRY and CDR2 is SYGVKD.

CDR3 residues: CASSLGPGVNYGYTF. CDR3 bases: TGTGCCAGCAGCTTAGGCCCCGGGGTTAACTATGGCTACACCTTC. The chain uses TRBV13 and TRBJ1-2, with no clear D. Trimming removed 0 bases from V and 1 base from J, with 9 bases in between. CDR3 size: 15 residues. CDR1 and CDR2 from the germline V gene are PRHDT and FYEKMQ (reference sequence).